One sample yielded the 21 T cell receptor beta chains listed below, sequenced in a study of T-cell memory formation after mild COVID-19. Via MiXCR, TCRdb re-called the 5' RACE reads, giving one row per CDR3 protein. The top ten clones hold about 12% of a sample with roughly 600,000 distinct CDR3 sequences, roughly 18% of them seen once. Material: PBMCs or a T cell subset sorted from them (not recorded which). The source is an adult woman who had mild COVID-19 (a few samples of this study predate the infection). Cell type and time point are not known.

The chain joins TRBV20-1 to TRBJ2-2, with D perhaps assigned TRBD1 or TRBD2 (7 bases each). V was pared by 6 bases and J by 2 bases, with 16 bases between. Germline V gene lookup returns CDR1 DFQATT and CDR2 SNEGSKA (reference sequence). The CDR3 has 15 amino acids. CDR3 DNA sequence: TGCAGTGCCGTTGGGGGAGGGGGCAACACCGGGGAGCTGTTTTTT. This translates into CSAVGGGGNTGELFF.

This clonotype was counted many times. This chain uses TRBV3-1 with TRBJ2-5; 9 nucleotides align to TRBD2. The CDR3 is 15 residues long. The germline V gene has CDR1 LGHDT and CDR2 YNNKEL (reference sequence). The junction had 4 bases not matched to a gene; V was cut back by 3 bases and J by 2 bases. In DNA form, the CDR3 reads TGTGCCAGCAGCCAGACTAGCGGAGGACAAGAGACCCAGTACTTC. It is translated as CASSQTSGGQETQYF.

V is TRBV3-1 and J is TRBJ1-1; no definite D call. Per germline, CDR1 LGHDT and CDR2 YNNKEL (reference sequence). The CDR3 length is 13 residues. V was trimmed by 5 bases and J by 7 bases, leaving 14 bases between them. The CDR3: CASSLPYFGEAFF. The CDR3 coding sequence is TGTGCCAGCAGCTTGCCCTATTTTGGTGAAGCTTTCTTT.

This chain joins TRBV10-3 and TRBJ2-7; D unresolved. The CDR3 contains 18 residues. The germline V gene encodes CDR1 ENHRY and CDR2 SYGVKD. Trimming shortened V by 3 bases and J by 1 base, and 22 bases separated the two germline ends. CDR3 DNA sequence: TGTGCCATCAGTGATTACGCGGCGCGTCCCCATGGATCCTACGAGCAGTACTTC. Its translation: CAISDYAARPHGSYEQYF.

V gene TRBV19 combines with J gene TRBJ2-7; possible D gene TRBD2, 5 bases. The CDR3 runs to 13 residues. Germline V CDR1 and CDR2: LNHDA, SQIVND (reference sequence). With 3 bases removed from V and 1 base from J, the gap between germline ends came to 7 bases. CDR3 protein: CASSIGESYEQYF. As DNA, the CDR3 is TGTGCCAGTAGTATCGGGGAGTCCTACGAGCAGTACTTC.

The chain combines TRBV18 with TRBJ1-1, with D possibly TRBD1 on 6 matching bases. This CDR3 spans 16 amino acids. Germline values: CDR1 KGHSH, CDR2 LQKENI. Trimming took 0 bases from V and 2 from J, leaving 13 bases between them. DNA of the CDR3: TGTGCCAGCTCACCACCCGGCAGGGGCAGTAACACTGAAGCTTTCTTT. Protein: CASSPPGRGSNTEAFF.

This clonotype was picked up a small number of times. The V and J genes are TRBV4-1 and TRBJ2-5; 9 positions match TRBD2. Germline V gene sequence: CDR1 MGHRA, CDR2 YSYEKL. With V trimmed by 6 bases and J by 5 bases, 10 bases remained unmatched. This CDR3 is 15 amino acids long. The CDR3 loop reads CASRRLLAGLETQYF. CDR3 DNA sequence: TGCGCCAGCAGACGGCTGCTAGCGGGGTTGGAGACCCAGTACTTC.

This clonotype has only a few counts. This chain uses TRBV12-5 with TRBJ1-2; possibly TRBD1 for D (6 bases). Germline loops: CDR1 LGHNT, CDR2 FRNRAP. The V and J ends lost 0 bases and 4 bases respectively, with 15 bases between them. The CDR3 runs 16 residues. The CDR3 sequence: CASGLVVSGDTYGYTF. CDR3 sequence (DNA): TGTGCTAGTGGTTTGGTAGTTTCAGGGGATACCTATGGCTACACCTTC.

This clonotype was seen many times. The chain couples TRBV7-6 to TRBJ2-3; the D is unclear. The V end was cut by 8 bases, the J end by 5 bases, with 5 bases between. CDR1 and CDR2 (germline): SGHVS, FNYEAQ. The CDR3 is made up of 10 amino acids. CDR3 sequence reads: CASGGDTQYF. CDR3 in DNA: TGTGCCAGCGGTGGAGATACGCAGTATTTT.

The chain recombines TRBV7-9 with TRBJ2-7; D ambiguous. Germline V gene sequence: CDR1 SEHNR, CDR2 FQNEAQ (reference sequence). The germline V and J ends were trimmed by 5 bases and 6 bases, with 20 bases remaining between them. This CDR3 is built from 15 residues. The CDR3 nucleotides read TGTGCCAGCAGCCCAGAACCCCGGGCCCGCGGCGAGCAGTACTTC. Amino acids: CASSPEPRARGEQYF.

The gene calls are TRBV29-1 and TRBJ1-1, with a tentative D call TRBD1 (5 bases). The length of the CDR3 is 13 residues. The V gene's germline CDR1 is SQVTM and CDR2 ANQGSEA. V was pared by 7 bases and J by 6 bases, with 18 bases between. The CDR3 nucleotides read TGCAGCGCCCGTGGGGGGGGAAACGCTGAAGCTTTCTTT. Its translation: CSARGGGNAEAFF.

The chain is built from TRBV15 and TRBJ2-7; 7 nucleotides match TRBD2. Germline-derived CDR1 and CDR2 are LNHNV and YYDKDF (reference sequence). This CDR3 is built from 14 residues. J lost 4 bases, V lost 3 bases, and 6 bases had no gene match. The CDR3 sequence is CATSRERGLYEQYF. The CDR3 bases are TGTGCCACCAGCAGGGAGCGGGGACTTTACGAGCAGTACTTC.

J is TRBJ1-1 and V is TRBV6-5; D call uncertain. Per the germline V gene, CDR1 is MNHEY and CDR2 is SVGAGI. The V and J ends lost 1 base and 4 bases respectively, with 10 bases between them. This CDR3 contains 14 residues. CDR3 amino acids: CASSYLYVGTEAFF. The CDR3 nucleotides read TGTGCCAGCAGTTACTTGTATGTGGGCACTGAAGCTTTCTTT.

This clonotype has only a few counts. The genes are TRBV29-1 and TRBJ2-7, with a tentative D call TRBD1 (5 bases). The germline CDR1 and CDR2 sequences are SQVTM and ANQGSEA. This CDR3 region has 13 residues. The germline V and J ends were trimmed by 4 bases and 1 base, with 11 bases remaining between them. The CDR3 spells CSVGGRVSYEQYF. CDR3 in DNA: TGCAGCGTTGGTGGCAGGGTGTCCTACGAGCAGTACTTC.

At least ten counts were recorded for this clonotype. The chain couples TRBV5-1 to TRBJ2-7; D might be TRBD1 or TRBD2, each matching 5 bases. The CDR3 runs 15 residues. Germline values: CDR1 SGHRS, CDR2 YFSETQ. Trimming cost V 2 bases and J 2 bases, with 14 bases left between them. In nucleotides, the CDR3 is TGCGCCAGCAGCTTTGGGGACGTGGGTCCCTACGAGCAGTACTTC. Its protein product is CASSFGDVGPYEQYF.

The genes are TRBV20-1 and TRBJ2-7; no clear D gene. The CDR3 length is 13 residues. Germline V gene sequence: CDR1 DFQATT, CDR2 SNEGSKA (reference sequence). Trimming removed 6 bases at V and 1 base at J, with 13 bases between. The CDR3 DNA reads as TGCAGTGCCGAAAAAGGTCCTTCCTACGAGCAGTACTTC. Protein sequence: CSAEKGPSYEQYF.

This clonotype turned up a few times. The genes are TRBV6-2 or TRBV6-3 and TRBJ2-7, with TRBD1 matching over 9 bases. J gave up 9 bases and V 5 bases, and 17 bases lay outside the gene matches. The length of the CDR3 is 16 residues. Germline lookup yields CDR1 MNHEY and CDR2 SVGEGT. In DNA form, the CDR3 reads TGTGCCAGCAGTGGTAGGACAGGGGTTGACCTACGTGGGCAGTACTTC. Protein: CASSGRTGVDLRGQYF.

This clonotype was picked up a small number of times. The chain combines TRBV7-6 with TRBJ2-5; 7 nucleotides match TRBD2. CDR1 and CDR2 from the germline V gene are SGHVS and FNYEAQ. The CDR3 is 15 amino acids. Trimming took 1 base from V and 0 from J; bases not matched to a gene: 2. For the CDR3, the DNA is TGTGCCAGCAGCTTAGGGGGGGGGTACCAAGAGACCCAGTACTTC. Translation: CASSLGGGYQETQYF.

This clonotype was observed a handful of times. The CDR3 nucleotides are TGTGCCACTTGCCGGGACACCATTAACACCGGGGAGCTGTTTTTT. This encodes CATCRDTINTGELFF. The rearrangement uses TRBV10-3 and TRBJ2-2, with a weak D call TRBD1 (6 bases). Trimming left V 10 bases short and J 2 bases short, with 17 bases between. This CDR3 spans 15 amino acids. Germline CDR1 is ENHRY and CDR2 is SYGVKD.

This clonotype was seen more than once but under ten times. J is TRBJ1-5 and V is TRBV12-3 or TRBV12-4; D might be TRBD1 (5 bases). Between the trimmed V and J ends, which lost 3 bases and 1 base, there was a span of 10 bases. This CDR3 contains 15 residues. The DNA for the CDR3 is TGTGCCAGCAGTTTTTCCAGGGAAAGCAATCAGCCCCAGCATTTT. Translating gives CASSFSRESNQPQHF.

This clonotype was counted between two and nine times. CDR3 protein: CASSWDRDEQYF. CDR3 nucleotide sequence: TGTGCCAGCAGCTGGGACAGGGACGAGCAGTACTTC. This sequence joins TRBV7-9 and TRBJ2-7, with TRBD1 matching over 9 bases. The CDR3 consists of 12 residues. Losses at the gene ends were 4 bases for V and 5 bases for J; bases not matched to a gene: 0. Germline assignment: CDR1 SEHNR and CDR2 FQNEAQ (reference sequence).